This TCR beta chain appears in the sequencing data of a study of blood T cell repertoires in COVID-19 (dated by TCRdb to 2020 to 2021). For context, the study as a whole: Samples covering the acute and convalescent phases of COVID-19 were provided by collaborators in the United States, Italy and Spain. The material from the prospective study consisted of cDNA or gDNA derived from T cells, B-cell-depleted T cells, or PBMCs. The dataset comprised deeply sampled blood TCRbeta repertoires from subjects exposed to, actively infected with, or recovered from COVID-19. The repertoires were released in a freely available public database meant as a resource for research on the immune response to SARS-CoV-2. Samples were obtained from the ongoing ImmuneRACE study (first 160 participants) and from some 1,300 subjects provided by 6 global collaborators. Sample metadata almost always included a de-identified subject ID, COVID-19 status, age in years and sex. Where available, HLA class I and class II types were obtained from metadata supplied by the sample provider rather than from assay-based typing.

Details on this clone: Its antigen is not yet known. No base qualities exist here, and no much larger clone lies one base off it.

Findings and caveats that apply to the study as a whole: How much clinical and demographic metadata was included differed by source and by participant, and the metadata was provided uncurated.

The immunoSEQ Assay, a bias-controlled multiplex PCR, was used to amplify TCRbeta CDR3 regions from genomic DNA. Processing in the source paper ran as follows. The number of nucleated cells in each sample was estimated from the amplification of reference gene primers within the assay. Sequence reads were collapsed and filtered to measure the absolute abundance of every unique TCRbeta CDR3 rearrangement. Productive Simpson clonality was computed per sample as the square root of Simpson's diversity index over productive rearrangements. TCRdb re-hosts the immuneACCESS table, in-frame sequences only. Its copies lack some clones; in the studies checked, an unresolved V gene accounts for under half of them, and the cause for the rest is not known. V, J and clone size reflect that table, while D and trimming were determined from the DNA. This sample comprises 150,000 or so clones, just over 85% of them detected only once. The ten largest make up about 1.5% of the sample.

The CDR3 contains 14 residues, cysteine and phenylalanine counted. The sequence is cut down to CDR3 DNA, 42 bases in frame from base 1. V was cut back by 2 bases and J by 3 bases, leaving a gap of 10 bases between them. Reading the germline V gene gives CDR1 LGHNA and CDR2 YSLEER. Collaborating institutions collected whole blood in K2EDTA tubes following their own protocols. For TCRbeta analysis, collaborator samples were shipped as frozen whole blood, as isolated PBMCs, or as DNA extracted from either sample type. The sequence joins TRBV4-3 to TRBJ1-2; the D region possibly corresponds to TRBD1 (6 bases align). Sequencing was done on a sample of peripheral blood. The receptor comes from a woman aged 60-70 years with acute or convalescent COVID-19. The CDR3 region reads CASSQLGGDYGYTF. The DNA sequence follows: TGCGCCAGCAGCCAATTAGGGGGGGACTATGGCTACACCTTC.